The rows below give T cell receptor beta chains drawn from one sample of a study of identical twins. TCRdb processed the 5' RACE reads anew with MiXCR; each CDR3 protein has one entry. Among 1.5 million to 2 million distinct CDR3 sequences listed, about 30% were seen once. Sequenced input: cord blood. The source of these receptors is a newborn girl in good health. Each CDR3 is given with its conserved first and last residue. The D gene is left open where the match is weak. A row's size may be missing; if present it is once, few, many or a size class.

TRBV20-1,TRBJ2-1,NA,NA,CSASWGHNEQFF,TGCAGTGCTTCATGGGGGCACAATGAGCAGTTCTTC
TRBV7-2,TRBJ2-1,TRBD1,few,CASSTGQVNEQFF,TGTGCCAGCAGCACCGGACAGGTTAATGAGCAGTTCTTC
TRBV7-2,TRBJ1-1,NA,NA,CASSPRDGDTEAFF,TGTGCCAGCAGCCCGAGGGACGGGGACACTGAAGCTTTCTTT
TRBV5-1,TRBJ1-6,NA,NA,CASSTYTGFSPLHF,TGCGCCAGCAGCACGTACACAGGCTTTTCACCCCTCCACTTT
TRBV12-3/TRBV12-4,TRBJ2-1,TRBD2,NA,CASSRLAESSYNEQFF,TGTGCCAGCAGTCGACTAGCCGAAAGCTCCTACAATGAGCAGTTCTTC
TRBV9,TRBJ2-7,TRBD1,many,CASSATGDRYEQYF,TGTGCCAGCAGCGCGACAGGGGATCGATACGAGCAGTACTTC
TRBV12-3/TRBV12-4,TRBJ2-3,TRBD2,NA,CASSSALGGGTDTQYF,TGTGCCAGCAGTTCCGCTCTGGGGGGGGGCACAGATACGCAGTATTTT
TRBV29-1,TRBJ2-1,TRBD1,NA,CSVEVPGGLFF,TGCAGCGTTGAGGTGCCAGGGGGCTTGTTCTTC
TRBV27,TRBJ1-1,NA,few,CASSLFGLQNTNTEAFF,TGTGCCAGCAGTTTATTTGGACTGCAGAATACGAACACTGAAGCTTTCTTT
TRBV29-1,TRBJ1-1,NA,few,CSVGPVNTEAFF,TGCAGCGTTGGACCAGTGAACACTGAAGCTTTCTTT
TRBV20-1,TRBJ2-5,NA,NA,CSARGAISQETQYF,TGCAGTGCTAGAGGAGCGATAAGCCAAGAGACCCAGTACTTC
TRBV5-1,TRBJ2-2,NA,few,CASSPRGGMGTGELFF,TGCGCCAGCAGCCCCCGCGGGGGCATGGGGACCGGGGAGCTGTTTTTT
TRBV12-3/TRBV12-4,TRBJ2-1,NA,NA,CASSEGGYYNEQFF,TGTGCCAGCAGTGAGGGCGGGTACTACAATGAGCAGTTCTTC
TRBV3-1,TRBJ2-5,TRBD2,NA,CVSSQGLAGVETQYF,TGTGTCAGCAGCCAAGGACTAGCGGGGGTGGAGACCCAGTACTTC
TRBV6-1,TRBJ1-2,TRBD1,NA,CASSEATHLGQGSDYGYTF,TGTGCCAGCAGTGAAGCCACCCACTTGGGACAGGGGTCGGACTATGGCTACACCTTC
TRBV20-1,TRBJ1-5,NA,NA,CSARGQAGLNQPQHF,TGCAGTGCTAGAGGGCAGGCGGGGCTCAATCAGCCCCAGCATTTT
TRBV20-1,TRBJ2-3,TRBD1,few,CSALKGQGTDTQYF,TGCAGTGCTTTAAAGGGACAGGGCACAGATACGCAGTATTTT
TRBV7-2,TRBJ2-7,TRBD1,NA,CASSLVFQGAREQYF,TGTGCCAGCAGCTTAGTATTCCAGGGGGCTCGGGAGCAGTACTTC
TRBV20-1,TRBJ2-1,NA,NA,CSAVGVNEQFF,TGCAGTGCTGTCGGGGTCAATGAGCAGTTCTTC
TRBV30,TRBJ2-7,NA,NA,CAWSQGSSYEQYF,TGTGCCTGGAGCCAGGGCAGCTCCTACGAGCAGTACTTC
TRBV10-3,TRBJ2-3,NA,few,CATSMVGQSTDTQYF,TGTGCCACCTCGATGGTAGGTCAAAGCACAGATACGCAGTATTTT